The 12 T cell receptor beta chains reported below all come from one sample, sequenced in a study of CD8 T cells in Susac syndrome (dated by TCRdb to the late 2010s). The method behind the library was the immunoSEQ multiplex PCR assay. RNA was extracted using the RNeasy kit, and roughly 0.5 to 1 microgram was reverse transcribed with random hexamers. TCRdb reran the public reads through fastp at Q25 and MiXCR, keeping productive beta chains. Entries are consolidated by CDR3 protein sequence, retaining the most common genes and DNA. The sample table records more than 110,000 distinct CDR3 sequences; roughly 94% of these occur just once. 0.13% to 0.15% of the sample rests with the top ten. The sequencing input was CD4+ T cells from PBMCs. The source is a human donor with Susac syndrome.

The CDR3 DNA sequence: TGTGCCAGCACTCCACACGGGAACACCGGGGAGCTGTTTTTT. It encodes CASTPHGNTGELFF. This sequence joins TRBV6-6 and TRBJ2-2, with D hard to call. The germline V gene encodes CDR1 MNHNY and CDR2 SVGAGI (reference sequence). V gave up 7 bases and J gave up 1 base, with 10 bases separating them. The CDR3 is made up of 14 amino acids.

The chain links TRBV30 to TRBJ2-5; no definite D call. V was trimmed by 0 bases and J by 4 bases, leaving 9 bases between them. Germline-derived CDR1 and CDR2 are GTSNPN and SVGIG (reference sequence). The CDR3 consists of 13 residues. This CDR3 reads CAWSVRAGETQYF. DNA for the CDR3: TGTGCCTGGAGTGTACGAGCCGGAGAGACCCAGTACTTC. The variable domain in full, completed from reference TRBV30 and TRBJ2-5, reads SQTIHQWPATLVQPVGSPLSLECTVEGTSNPNLYWYRQAAGRGLQLLFYSVGIGQISSEVPQNLSASRPQDRQFILSSKKLLLSDSGFYLCAWSVRAGETQYFGPGTRLLVL.

The rearrangement links TRBV28 to TRBJ2-3, with 9 nucleotides matching TRBD2. CDR1 and CDR2 from the germline V gene are MDHEN and SYDVKM. V lost 5 bases to trimming and J lost 6 bases; unmatched junction nucleotides: 9. CDR3 length: 15 amino acids. The CDR3 region has the DNA TGTGCCAGCAGTACCTTAGCGGGGGCCAGCGATACGCAGTATTTT. As protein: CASSTLAGASDTQYF. Full variable domain (remainder filled in from reference TRBV28 and TRBJ2-3): DVKVTQSSRYLVKRTGEKVFLECVQDMDHENMFWYRQDPGLGLRLIYFSYDVKMKEKGDIPEGYSVSREKKERFSLILESASTNQTSMYLCASSTLAGASDTQYFGPGTRLTVL.

The rearrangement joins TRBV7-3 to TRBJ2-7; D is uncertain. This CDR3 is 13 amino acids long. V was pared by 2 bases and J by 3 bases, with 8 bases between. CDR1 and CDR2 from the germline V gene are SGHTA and FQGTGA. The CDR3 reads CASSLQAFYEQYF. Written as DNA, the CDR3 is TGTGCCAGCAGCTTACAGGCTTTCTACGAGCAGTACTTC.

This clonotype was counted once. The chain links TRBV19 to TRBJ1-1, with D perhaps matching TRBD1 (6 bases). CDR3 size: 15 residues. Trimming shortened V by 7 bases and J by 1 base, and 16 bases separated the two germline ends. Per the germline V gene, CDR1 is LNHDA and CDR2 is SQIVND (reference sequence). The CDR3 sequence: CASKGPGGANTEAFF. DNA of the CDR3: TGTGCCAGTAAGGGCCCGGGGGGGGCGAACACTGAAGCTTTCTTT.

V and J are TRBV12-3 or TRBV12-4 and TRBJ1-3, with D unresolved. CDR3 length: 11 residues. V was cut by 6 bases and J by 7 bases, with 7 bases left in between. The CDR3 here is CASSLWNTIYF. CDR3 sequence (DNA): TGTGCCAGCAGCTTATGGAACACCATATATTTT.

The rearrangement links TRBV4-3 to TRBJ2-6; D uncertain. Germline V lookup: CDR1 LGHNA, CDR2 YSLEER. This CDR3 is 16 amino acids long. V shed 1 base and J shed 0 bases, with 7 bases lying between them. This chain's CDR3 is CASSQVSGSGANVLTF. CDR3 in DNA: TGCGCCAGCAGCCAAGTTTCAGGCTCTGGGGCCAACGTCCTGACTTTC.

CDR3 DNA: TGTGCCAGCAGTTTCGGGTCCCGGTGGGGAGAGACCCAGTACTTC. Translating it yields CASSFGSRWGETQYF. The chain couples TRBV12-3 or TRBV12-4 to TRBJ2-5; no definite D call. The CDR3 contains 15 residues. V was shortened by 3 bases and J by 4 bases, with 15 bases between the two germline ends.

This chain links TRBV20-1 with TRBJ2-1, with D unresolved. CDR3 length: 11 amino acids. V shed 2 bases and J shed 9 bases, with 8 bases lying between them. Germline CDR1 is DFQATT and CDR2 is SNEGSKA (reference sequence). CDR3: CSARPFSEQFF. CDR3 nucleotide sequence: TGCAGTGCTAGACCATTCAGTGAGCAGTTCTTC.

This chain joins TRBV4-1 and TRBJ2-6; D is perhaps TRBD2 (5 bases). The V end lost 5 bases, the J end lost 4 bases, and 15 bases lay between the germline ends. Germline V gene sequence: CDR1 MGHRA, CDR2 YSYEKL. The CDR3 is 16 residues long. The CDR3 DNA sequence: TGCGCCAGCAGCTTGATGCCGGGGTACGGGGCCAACGTCCTGACTTTC. Translation gives CASSLMPGYGANVLTF.

V usage is TRBV18 and J usage is TRBJ2-7; D perhaps matches TRBD1 (5 bases). The ends were cut back, 4 bases at V and 3 bases at J, with 7 bases in the middle. This CDR3 comprises 12 residues. Germline assignment: CDR1 KGHSH and CDR2 LQKENI. CDR3 bases: TGTGCCAGCTCACATGACAGCTACGAGCAGTACTTC. Translating it yields CASSHDSYEQYF.

The chain employs TRBV5-6 and TRBJ2-3; 12 nucleotides align to TRBD2. The CDR3 contains 18 residues. After removal of 3 bases from V and 2 bases from J, the junction contained 10 bases not matched to a gene. CDR1 SGHDT and CDR2 YYEEEE come from the germline V gene. The CDR3 reads CASSSLAGGSLNTDTQYF. The CDR3, as DNA: TGTGCCAGCAGCTCCCTAGCGGGGGGGTCCCTGAACACAGATACGCAGTATTTT.